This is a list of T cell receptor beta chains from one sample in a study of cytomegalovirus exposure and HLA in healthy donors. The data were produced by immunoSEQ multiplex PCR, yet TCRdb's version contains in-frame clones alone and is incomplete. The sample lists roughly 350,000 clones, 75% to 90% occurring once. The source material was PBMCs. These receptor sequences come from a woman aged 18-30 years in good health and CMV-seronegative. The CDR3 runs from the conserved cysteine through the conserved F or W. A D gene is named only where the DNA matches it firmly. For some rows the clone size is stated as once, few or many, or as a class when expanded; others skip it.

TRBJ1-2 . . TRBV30 TGTGCCTGGAGTGTGGGGGGATGGTACACCTTC CAWSVGGWYTF
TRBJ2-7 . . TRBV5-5 TGTGCCAGCAGCCGCCGGGCGGGGGAGCAGTACTTC CASSRRAGEQYF
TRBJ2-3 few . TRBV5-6 TGTGCCAGCAGCTTGGAGGTGGGGCTAGCAGATACGCAGTATTTT CASSLEVGLADTQYF
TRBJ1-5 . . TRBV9 TGTGCCAGCAGTCGACAGACCAATCAGCCCCAGCATTTT CASSRQTNQPQHF
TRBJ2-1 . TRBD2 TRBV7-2 TGTGCCAGCAGCCGCCTCCTAGCGGGAGTTGGCAATGAGCAGTTCTTC CASSRLLAGVGNEQFF
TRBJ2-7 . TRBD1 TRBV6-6 TGTGCCAGCAGGCTCGGACAGGGCTATGGGGACGAGCAGTACTTC CASRLGQGYGDEQYF
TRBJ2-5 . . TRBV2 TGTGCCAGCAGTGAAAGAAGGTCAGGGGAAATTGGTGAGACCCAGTACTTC CASSERRSGEIGETQYF
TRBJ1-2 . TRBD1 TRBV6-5 TGTGCCAGCAGCTATGGGACAGGGACGAACTATGGCTACACCTTC CASSYGTGTNYGYTF
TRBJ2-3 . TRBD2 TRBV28 TGTGCCAGCAGCTCTCTAGCGGGCTCGGTCACAGATACGCAGTATTTT CASSSLAGSVTDTQYF
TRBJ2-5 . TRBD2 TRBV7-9 TGTGCCAGCAGTGCGGGAGGGGGACAAGAGACCCAGTACTTC CASSAGGGQETQYF
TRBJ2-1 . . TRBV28 TGTGCCAGCAGTTTTCAAAGCGGAGGGTCAAATGAGCAGTTCTTC CASSFQSGGSNEQFF
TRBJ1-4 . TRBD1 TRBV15 TGTGCCACCAGAATCGGGACAGGGGGCAATGAAAAACTGTTTTTT CATRIGTGGNEKLFF
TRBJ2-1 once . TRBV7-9 TGTGCCAGCGAAACTAGGATCAATGAGCAGTTCTTC CASETRINEQFF
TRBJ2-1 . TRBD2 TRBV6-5 TGTGCCAGCAGTTACTCGGGACTAGCGGGGGAGGAGCAGTTCTTC CASSYSGLAGEEQFF
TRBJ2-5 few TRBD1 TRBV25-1 TGTGCCAGCGGGGGACAGGGGGCGGAGGACCAAGAGACCCAGTACTTC CASGGQGAEDQETQYF
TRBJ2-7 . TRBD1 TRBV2 TGTGCCAGCAGTGTAACCCGGGACAGGGGCAGCAGGCAGTACTTC CASSVTRDRGSRQYF
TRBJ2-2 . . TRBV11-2 TGTGCCAGCAGCCTACAGGCAAACACCGGGGAGCTGTTTTTT CASSLQANTGELFF
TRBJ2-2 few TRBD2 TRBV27 TGTGCCAGCGCGGGACTAGCGGGGGCCGTTGAGCTGTTTTTT CASAGLAGAVELFF
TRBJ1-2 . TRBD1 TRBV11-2 TGTGCCAGCAGCCCTAGGACAGGGAACTATGGCTACACCTTC CASSPRTGNYGYTF
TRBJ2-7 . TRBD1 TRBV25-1 TGTGCCAGCAGCGGGACAGGGAGGAGCTCCTACGAGCAGTACTTC CASSGTGRSSYEQYF
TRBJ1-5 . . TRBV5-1 TGCGCCAGCAGCTTGGGCGCAGGGGATGGTCATCAGCCCCAGCATTTT CASSLGAGDGHQPQHF
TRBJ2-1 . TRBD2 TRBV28 TGTGCCAGCAGTTTAAGGCAGCGGGAGAGTGAGCAGTTCTTC CASSLRQRESEQFF
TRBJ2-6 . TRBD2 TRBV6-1 TGTGCCAGCAGTGAACAGGGAGGGCCAGGAGGGGCCAACGTCCTGACTTTC CASSEQGGPGGANVLTF
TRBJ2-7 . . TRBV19 TGTGCCAGTAGAGACACCCCTGGCGAGCAGTACTTC CASRDTPGEQYF
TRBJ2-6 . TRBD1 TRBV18 TGTGCCAGCTCACCAGGGACAGGGGATCGGGTCTTTGGGGCCAACGTCCTGACTTTC CASSPGTGDRVFGANVLTF
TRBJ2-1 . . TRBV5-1 TGCGCCAGCAACAGGGCCTATGAGCAGTTCTTC CASNRAYEQFF
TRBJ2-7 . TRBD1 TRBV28 TGTGCCAGCAGTCCAACGACAGGGCCCAGCGAGCAGTACTTC CASSPTTGPSEQYF
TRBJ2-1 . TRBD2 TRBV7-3 TGTGCCAGCAGCTTAAGCCCTAGCGGGACCAGTAATGAGCAGTTCTTC CASSLSPSGTSNEQFF
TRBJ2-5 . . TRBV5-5 TGTGCCAGCAGCTTCGGGGACTCCTTTTCGACCCAGTACTTC CASSFGDSFSTQYF
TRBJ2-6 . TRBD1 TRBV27 TGTGCCAGCCTTAAGGGACAGGGGAGCTCTGGGGCCAACGTCCTGACTTTC CASLKGQGSSGANVLTF
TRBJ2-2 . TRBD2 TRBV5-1 TGCGCCAGCAGCTTTTGGGCTAGCGGGGGTACCGGGGAGCTGTTTTTT CASSFWASGGTGELFF
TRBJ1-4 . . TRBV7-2 TGTGCCAGCAGAGGGTCGGGGGGGGAAAAACTGTTTTTT CASRGSGGEKLFF
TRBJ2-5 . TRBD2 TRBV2 TGTGCCAGCAGTGTGGCGGGAGGGAGGTTTCAAGAGACCCAGTACTTC CASSVAGGRFQETQYF
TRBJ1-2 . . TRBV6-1 TGTGCCAGCAGGCAGGGGAACTATGGCTACACCTTC CASRQGNYGYTF
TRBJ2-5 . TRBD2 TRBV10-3 TGTGCCACCTCCGGGGGGGCCCAAGAGACCCAGTACTTC CATSGGAQETQYF
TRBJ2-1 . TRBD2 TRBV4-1 TGCGCCAGCACCTTACTCCGCACTAGCGGGAGAGGCAATGAGCAGTTCTTC CASTLLRTSGRGNEQFF
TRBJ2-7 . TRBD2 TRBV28 TGTGCCAGCAGTTCCAGACTAGCGGGAGCCCGTATCTACGAGCAGTACTTC CASSSRLAGARIYEQYF
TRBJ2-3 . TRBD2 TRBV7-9 TGTGCCAGCAGCGAGACTAGCGCGACAGATACGCAGTATTTT CASSETSATDTQYF
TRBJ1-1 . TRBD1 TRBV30 TGTGCCTGGAGTGTACAGGGGGCGAACACTGAAGCTTTCTTT CAWSVQGANTEAFF
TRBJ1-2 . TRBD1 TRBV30 TGTGCCTGGGGAAATACAGGGGGTGGCTACACCTTC CAWGNTGGGYTF
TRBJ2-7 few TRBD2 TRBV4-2 TGTGCCAGCAGCCACCGACTAGCGGGAGGAGGTCAGAGCGAGCAGTACTTC CASSHRLAGGGQSEQYF
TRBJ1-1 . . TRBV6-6 TGTGCCAGCAGTTCAAAGAACACTGAAGCTTTCTTT CASSSKNTEAFF
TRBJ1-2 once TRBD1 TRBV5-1 TGCGCCAGCAGCCGGGAGGGGGCGAATGGCTACACCTTC CASSREGANGYTF
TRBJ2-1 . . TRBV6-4 TGTGCCAGCAGTGTATGGGCGTACAATGAGCAGTTCTTC CASSVWAYNEQFF
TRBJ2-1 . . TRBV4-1 TGCGCCAGCAGCCAAGAACTCGGTTCGTGGCTAGTTAATTCCAATGAGCAGTTCTTC CASSQELGSWLVNSNEQFF
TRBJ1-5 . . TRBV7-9 TGTGCCGTAACCACAGGGAGAGATCAGCCCCAGCATTTT CAVTTGRDQPQHF
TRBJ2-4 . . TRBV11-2 TGTGCCAGCAGTGAGGGATATGAAAACATTCAGTACTTC CASSEGYENIQYF